These 4 T cell receptor beta chains originate from one sample sequenced in a study of T-cell reconstitution after alpha-beta-depleted transplantation in children. A TCRbeta library incorporating unique molecular identifiers was prepared. TCRdb recomputed calls from the PCR reads with MiXCR, one row per CDR3 protein. The repertoire includes about 600,000 distinct CDR3 sequences, about 10% of them detected once, and 4% to 5% sits in the top ten. This material consisted of PBMCs from the stem cell graft donor, taken from the stem cell graft. The source is a human donor who donated a stem cell graft to a child with acute myeloid leukemia.

This clonotype was picked up a small number of times. The chain has TRBV11-2 and TRBJ2-2; unclear D gene. Germline CDR1 and CDR2: SGHAT and FQNNGV. CDR3 length equals 18 residues. V was cut by 2 bases and J by 3 bases, with 19 bases left in between. This CDR3 is CASSLKNSALFDTGELFF. DNA for the CDR3: TGTGCCAGCAGCTTAAAAAACTCCGCCCTTTTTGACACCGGGGAGCTGTTTTTT.

This clonotype showed up many times. In nucleotides, the CDR3 is TGTGCCAGCAGCCGACAGGGACCACAGCCCCAGCATTTT. Its protein product is CASSRQGPQPQHF. This chain uses TRBV7-9 with TRBJ1-5, with 7 bases identical to TRBD1. Germline CDR1 and CDR2: SEHNR and FQNEAQ (reference sequence). The junction had 5 bases not matched to a gene; V was cut back by 5 bases and J by 7 bases. This CDR3 region has 13 residues.

There are many counts of this clonotype. The chain links TRBV28 to TRBJ2-4, with 8 positions matching TRBD2. Germline CDR1 MDHEN, CDR2 SYDVKM. The CDR3 extends over 17 amino acids. Germline trimming cut 5 bases from V and 2 bases from J; bases unmatched to any gene: 11. CDR3 in DNA: TGTGCCAGCAGTCCCCCGGGAGGGGCCCTACCCAAAAACATTCAGTACTTC. The encoded protein is CASSPPGGALPKNIQYF.

This clonotype was observed a handful of times. The chain uses TRBV29-1 and TRBJ2-7, with TRBD1 identical over 10 bases. J lost 5 bases, V lost 0 bases, and 10 bases had no gene match. Germline V lookup: CDR1 SQVTM, CDR2 ANQGSEA. This CDR3 has 16 residues. The CDR3 DNA reads as TGCAGCGTTGAAGATCGGTTCAGGACAGGGGGGAACGAGCAGTACTTC. This gives the protein CSVEDRFRTGGNEQYF.